The present TCR beta chain was sequenced within a study of blood T cell repertoires in COVID-19. Whole-study context: Specimens from acute and convalescent COVID-19 originated in the United States, Italy and Spain. PBMCs, B-cell-depleted T cells, or T cells provided the cDNA or gDNA that made up the material.

V was clipped by 0 bases and J by 5 bases; unmatched bases: 10. Germline CDR1 reads LGHNA; CDR2 reads YSLEER. The CDR3 consists of 16 residues. Authors' methods: Reference gene primer amplification gave nucleated cell count estimates. Only in-frame clones appear in the TCRdb table, and some are missing; sequencing was by immunoSEQ multiplex PCR. That table gives V, J and clone size, and the DNA gave D and trimming. The sample holds roughly 220,000 clones, 80% to 90% seen once. V and J are TRBV4-3 and TRBJ2-7; 7 positions match TRBD1. The receptor's source is a man in his thirties or forties with active or convalescent COVID-19. The sample was peripheral blood. The CDR3 bases are TGCGCCAGCAGCCAAGACACCCGACAGGGTAGCGACGAGCAGTACTTC. Its translation is CASSQDTRQGSDEQYF.